This T cell receptor (beta chain) is from a study of shared clonotypes between healthy human individuals. TCRdb's copy holds only in-frame clones and misses some; the assay was immunoSEQ multiplex PCR. The table includes approximately 710,000 clones, roughly 87% detected once. All donors qualified as healthy HIV-negative adults and had experienced no recent acute infections or vaccinations. Whole-study results and caveats: Clonotypes shared by all four sorted-subset donors had higher generation probabilities than non-shared clonotypes. Despite large depth, sorted-subset datasets appeared incompletely sequenced. Generally, naive subsets came out with larger estimated richness than memory subsets.

Germline CDR1 reads SGDLS; CDR2 reads YYNGEE. V was pared by 4 bases and J by 0 bases, with 17 bases between. This CDR3 contains 17 residues. With regard to this clone: Its antigen is currently unknown.

The receptor was isolated from a man younger than 35 in good health. Some clones in this sample may be carry-over from other donors' samples. Sample: memory CD8+ T cells from PBMCs. Subset here: CD45RO+ cells pooled with CCR7-negative TemRA cells. This chain links TRBV9 with TRBJ2-1; D not resolved. This CDR3 is CASSTPVDGRSYNEQFF. In DNA form, the CDR3 reads TGTGCCAGCAGCACTCCCGTCGACGGGCGCTCCTACAATGAGCAGTTCTTC.